The 25 T cell receptor beta chains in this list originate from one sample, sequenced in a study of CD8+ T cells in alopecia areata. RNA extraction was followed by reverse transcription into cDNA, which acted as the sequencing template. Sequencing used immunoSEQ multiplex PCR; TCRdb keeps in-frame clones, though not all of them. The data contain 220,000 or so clones, about 53% of them seen just once; the ten biggest clones take up 0.4% to 0.55%. This specimen consisted of CD4+ T cells sorted from blood, obtained at week 0. The receptor source for this set is a human donor with alopecia areata.

The V gene is TRBV5-6, the J gene TRBJ2-7; maybe TRBD1 (6 bases). Germline CDR1 and CDR2: SGHDT and YYEEEE. This CDR3 region has 13 residues. Trimming shortened V by 3 bases and J by 7 bases, and 14 bases separated the two germline ends. The CDR3 DNA sequence: TGTGCCAGCAGCTCCAGGGGTCCTGAGGAGCAGTACTTC. Translation gives CASSSRGPEEQYF.

The genes are TRBV5-1 and TRBJ2-5; TRBD1 agrees at 7 bases. Trimming removed 0 bases from V and 1 base from J; junction bases left unmatched: 6. Per germline, CDR1 SGHRS and CDR2 YFSETQ. This CDR3 is built from 16 residues. The CDR3 nucleotides read TGCGCCAGCAGCTTGGGGAGTGGGACAGTCCAAGAGACCCAGTACTTC. This gives the protein CASSLGSGTVQETQYF.

Concerning this clone itself: The junction shows a germline mismatch at one end, possibly a read error. The V gene is TRBV6-1, the J gene TRBJ1-1; D remains unclear. Looked up from germline, CDR1 is MNHNS and CDR2 is SASEGT. This CDR3 region has 15 residues. CDR3 nucleotides: TGTGCCGGCAGTGACCCCAGGACGGCGAACACTGAAGCTTTCTTT. Amino acids: CAGSDPRTANTEAFF.

V is TRBV27 and J is TRBJ2-7; no reliable D call. The CDR3 sequence is 14 residues long. V was trimmed by 5 bases and J by 2 bases, leaving 13 bases between them. CDR1 is MNHEY and CDR2 is SMNVEV in the germline V gene (reference sequence). CDR3 amino acids: CASSLTLPTYEQYF. CDR3 DNA: TGTGCCAGCAGTCTGACACTCCCGACCTACGAGCAGTACTTC.

J is TRBJ2-7 and V is TRBV15, with no clear D. The germline V gene encodes CDR1 LNHNV and CDR2 YYDKDF (reference sequence). This CDR3 comprises 14 residues. V lost 0 bases, J lost 3 bases, and 9 bases lay in between. The CDR3 sequence: CATSRDLPNYEQYF. The CDR3 nucleotides are TGTGCCACCAGCAGAGATCTCCCAAACTACGAGCAGTACTTC.

The J gene is TRBJ2-3, the V gene TRBV19, with D perhaps TRBD2 (6 bases). The CDR3 spans 18 residues. Per germline, CDR1 LNHDA and CDR2 SQIVND (reference sequence). Trimming removed 1 base at V and 5 bases at J, with 22 bases between. The DNA for the CDR3 is TGTGCCAGTAGTATAGCCTCCGCCCGAAGGACCGGGGGAGATACGCAGTATTTT. Encoded protein: CASSIASARRTGGDTQYF.

V is TRBV6-4 and J is TRBJ2-2; D not certain. This CDR3 is built from 10 residues. The germline V and J ends were trimmed by 11 bases and 7 bases, with 8 bases remaining between them. Germline values: CDR1 MRHNA, CDR2 SNTAGT. The CDR3 DNA sequence: TGTGCCGTGCAAGGCGGGGAGCTGTTTTTT. Translated, it gives CAVQGGELFF.

The J gene is TRBJ1-4, the V gene TRBV5-6, with D possibly matching TRBD1 (6 bases). CDR3 size: 16 residues. Between the trimmed V and J ends, which lost 1 base and 11 bases, there was a span of 21 bases. Germline V lookup: CDR1 SGHDT, CDR2 YYEEEE. The CDR3 spells CASSLKSGTSSEKLFF. The CDR3 DNA is TGTGCCAGCAGCTTGAAGAGTGGGACATCGAGTGAGAAACTGTTTTTT.

This clone was seen only a few times. V is TRBV2 and J is TRBJ1-4, with TRBD1 matching 7 bases. Germline CDR1 and CDR2: SNHLY and FYNNEI. V lost 4 bases, J lost 5 bases, and 7 bases stayed unmatched. The CDR3 extends over 15 amino acids. Here the CDR3 reads CASSGPGQQNEKLFF. CDR3 bases: TGTGCCAGCAGTGGTCCGGGACAGCAGAATGAAAAACTGTTTTTT.

This chain uses TRBV19 with TRBJ2-1, with 7 positions matching TRBD2. This CDR3 is 16 amino acids long. Germline CDR1 and CDR2: LNHDA and SQIVND (reference sequence). V was pared by 8 bases and J by 1 base, with 11 bases of the junction left unmatched. CDR3 protein: CASLPGTTFSYNEQFF. The DNA for the CDR3 is TGTGCCAGTCTCCCCGGGACTACCTTTTCCTACAATGAGCAGTTCTTC.

CDR3 sequence reads: CASSPLDRSYEQYF. The CDR3 bases are TGCGCCAGCAGCCCCCTGGACAGGTCCTACGAGCAGTACTTC. The genes are TRBV4-1 and TRBJ2-7; 7 nucleotides line up with TRBD1. This CDR3 has 14 residues. After removal of 4 bases from V and 1 base from J, the junction contained 4 bases not matched to a gene. The V gene's germline CDR1 is MGHRA and CDR2 YSYEKL.

V and J are TRBV11-2 and TRBJ2-1; D is unresolved. Trimming left V 5 bases short and J 9 bases short, with 11 bases between. The CDR3 is 12 amino acids. Germline CDR1 SGHAT, CDR2 FQNNGV. Here the CDR3 DNA reads TGTGCCAGCAGCCAACTGGCGCGTGAGCAGTTCTTC. This translates into CASSQLAREQFF.

This clone was observed at least ten times. The chain uses TRBV6-1 and TRBJ1-4; no definite D call. The germline V gene encodes CDR1 MNHNS and CDR2 SASEGT. The length of the CDR3 is 18 residues. V was trimmed by 0 bases and J by 0 bases, leaving 14 bases between them. The CDR3 DNA follows: TGTGCCAGCAGTGAAGCAATTCTTGGGTTTGCAACTAATGAAAAACTGTTTTTT. Amino acid sequence: CASSEAILGFATNEKLFF.

CDR3 sequence: CAIGGAANEKLFF. The DNA of the CDR3 is TGTGCCATCGGTGGGGCAGCTAATGAAAAACTGTTTTTT. The chain links TRBV10-3 to TRBJ1-4; possible D gene TRBD1, 5 bases. CDR1 and CDR2 from the germline V gene are ENHRY and SYGVKD. The CDR3 is 13 residues long. Trimming shortened V by 8 bases and J by 3 bases, and 10 bases separated the two germline ends.

The chain links TRBV2 to TRBJ2-5, with TRBD2 matching over 8 bases. CDR1 SNHLY and CDR2 FYNNEI come from the germline V gene. V lost 11 bases and J lost 4; bases outside the gene matches: 9. The CDR3 consists of 13 residues. The CDR3 loop is CAAQRERLETQYF. The CDR3, as DNA: TGTGCCGCCCAGCGGGAGAGGTTAGAGACCCAGTACTTC.

CDR3 protein: CSVDSSADTQYF. In nucleotides, the CDR3 is TGCAGCGTTGATTCTAGTGCAGATACGCAGTATTTT. The chain has TRBV29-1 and TRBJ2-3, with D uncertain. Looked up from germline, CDR1 is SQVTM and CDR2 is ANQGSEA. V lost 3 bases, J lost 4 bases, and 8 bases lay in between. The CDR3 runs to 12 residues.

This clone showed up just a few times. The rearrangement links TRBV6-1 to TRBJ2-7; TRBD1 might be the D (6 bases). With 4 bases removed from V and 3 bases from J, the gap between germline ends came to 16 bases. Looked up from germline, CDR1 is MNHNS and CDR2 is SASEGT. The CDR3 loop spans 15 amino acids. The CDR3 loop is CASSGPGTRIYEQYF. The CDR3, as DNA: TGTGCCAGCAGTGGCCCCGGGACACGAATCTACGAGCAGTACTTC.

This clone was seen only once. The rearrangement uses TRBV20-1 and TRBJ1-2, with no clear D. This CDR3 has 11 amino acids. Trimming pared 5 bases from V and 7 bases from J, leaving 11 bases between. Germline V gives CDR1 DFQATT, CDR2 SNEGSKA (reference sequence). CDR3 in DNA: TGCAGTGCTTGGGGAGGGTTTGGCTACACCTTC. Translated: CSAWGGFGYTF.

The rearrangement uses TRBV27 and TRBJ2-7, with TRBD1 identical over 9 bases. Germline trimming cut 5 bases from V and 6 bases from J; bases unmatched to any gene: 8. This CDR3 is 14 amino acids long. From germline, CDR1 is MNHEY and CDR2 SMNVEV (reference sequence). The CDR3 sequence is CASSPRDRALEQYF. CDR3 DNA sequence: TGTGCCAGCAGTCCCCGGGACAGGGCCCTCGAGCAGTACTTC.

The chain has TRBV5-1 and TRBJ1-2, with TRBD1 identical over 7 bases. The V segment lost 4 bases and the J segment 6 bases; nucleotides outside the gene matches: 6. Per the germline V gene, CDR1 is SGHRS and CDR2 is YFSETQ. CDR3 length: 13 amino acids. CDR3 residues: CASSQTGLDGYTF. Written as DNA, the CDR3 is TGCGCCAGCAGCCAGACAGGGTTGGATGGCTACACCTTC.

The rearrangement uses TRBV11-2 and TRBJ2-1; D may correspond to TRBD1 or TRBD2 (5 bases each). Germline values: CDR1 SGHAT, CDR2 FQNNGV. CDR3 length: 16 residues. V was cut by 5 bases and J by 8 bases, with 22 bases left in between. CDR3 sequence (DNA): TGTGCCAGCAGCCAGGGCCCGATGAGGGGTCGCGATGAGCAGTTCTTC. Its translation: CASSQGPMRGRDEQFF.

This clone was counted between two and nine times. V usage is TRBV5-6 and J usage is TRBJ1-6; possibly TRBD1 for D (5 bases). The CDR3 loop spans 16 amino acids. Germline V gives CDR1 SGHDT, CDR2 YYEEEE. Trimming took 0 bases from V and 8 from J, leaving 15 bases between them. The CDR3 loop is CASSLVGRLGDSPLHF. Here the CDR3 DNA reads TGTGCCAGCAGCTTGGTCGGCCGGTTAGGGGATTCACCCCTCCACTTT.

This clone was counted between two and nine times. The chain links TRBV9 to TRBJ2-2, with unresolved D. There are 13 residues in the CDR3. CDR1 SGDLS and CDR2 YYNGEE come from the germline V gene. Trimming took off 2 bases at V and 5 bases at J, with 7 bases between the two ends. The CDR3 reads CASSVRLTGELFF. CDR3 in DNA: TGTGCCAGCAGCGTGCGGCTTACCGGGGAGCTGTTTTTT. The full variable domain, its missing parts supplied by reference TRBV9 and TRBJ2-2, is DSGVTQTPKHLITATGQRVTLRCSPRSGDLSVYWYQQSLDQGLQFLIQYYNGEERAKGNILERFSAQQFPDLHSELNLSSLELGDSALYFCASSVRLTGELFFGEGSRLTVL.

For this clone: Other nucleotide sequences in the sample specify the same CDR3. This chain connects TRBV29-1 to TRBJ1-1; D perhaps matches TRBD1 (5 bases). Germline V gene lookup returns CDR1 SQVTM and CDR2 ANQGSEA. The CDR3 covers 13 residues. V was pared by 2 bases and J by 0 bases, with 7 bases between. The CDR3 here is CSVERGLNTEAFF. The CDR3 region has the DNA TGCAGCGTTGAAAGGGGTCTGAACACTGAAGCTTTCTTT.

The chain employs TRBV11-2 and TRBJ2-7; D gene ambiguous. The CDR3 spans 14 residues. Germline CDR1 and CDR2: SGHAT and FQNNGV. Trimming stripped 5 bases from V and 2 bases from J, with 13 bases between. The CDR3 DNA is TGTGCCAGCAGCCGGACGACTTTAGCCTACGAGCAGTACTTC. It yields the protein CASSRTTLAYEQYF.